A selection of T cell receptor beta chains follows, all from one sample in a study of T cells in Graves' hyperthyroidism and ophthalmopathy. TCRdb re-analysed the multiplex PCR reads in MiXCR, keeping a single row per CDR3 protein. The sample carries roughly 720,000 distinct CDR3 sequences, around 16% recorded once. The sequenced sample was blood. Receptors originate from a man aged 45 to 65 with Graves' hyperthyroidism. Both conserved end residues are part of each CDR3. A D gene is named only where the DNA matches it firmly. Clone size appears in some rows only: once, few, many, or a class for an expanded clone.

v_call: TRBV10-3
d_call: -
cdr3_length: 12
clone_size: few
j_call: TRBJ2-3
cdr3_aa: CAISSGADTQYF
cdr3_nt: TGTGCCATCAGTTCGGGCGCAGATACGCAGTATTTT

v_call: TRBV7-2
d_call: TRBD2
cdr3_length: 16
clone_size: few
j_call: TRBJ2-4
cdr3_aa: CASSPGTSGYKNIQYF
cdr3_nt: TGTGCCAGCAGTCCTGGGACTAGCGGGTACAAAAACATTCAGTACTTC

v_call: TRBV18
d_call: TRBD1
cdr3_length: 14
clone_size: -
j_call: TRBJ2-5
cdr3_aa: CASSPGQVKETQYF
cdr3_nt: TGTGCCAGCTCTCCCGGACAGGTGAAAGAGACCCAGTACTTC

v_call: TRBV20-1
d_call: -
cdr3_length: 14
clone_size: -
j_call: TRBJ2-2
cdr3_aa: CSATVWLGIGELFF
cdr3_nt: TGCAGTGCTACGGTTTGGCTCGGAATTGGGGAGCTGTTTTTT

v_call: TRBV27
d_call: TRBD1
cdr3_length: 17
clone_size: many
j_call: TRBJ2-1
cdr3_aa: CASRDNRDREFYNEQFF
cdr3_nt: TGTGCCAGCAGGGACAACCGGGACAGGGAGTTCTACAATGAGCAGTTCTTC

v_call: TRBV19
d_call: TRBD2
cdr3_length: 15
clone_size: many
j_call: TRBJ2-1
cdr3_aa: CASSEGTSGYNEQFF
cdr3_nt: TGTGCCAGTAGTGAGGGGACTAGCGGTTACAATGAGCAGTTCTTC

v_call: TRBV15
d_call: -
cdr3_length: 15
clone_size: many
j_call: TRBJ1-5
cdr3_aa: CATSRDQTSNQPQHF
cdr3_nt: TGTGCCACCAGCAGAGATCAGACAAGCAATCAGCCCCAGCATTTT

v_call: TRBV19
d_call: -
cdr3_length: 15
clone_size: few
j_call: TRBJ1-6
cdr3_aa: CASSILGGVGSPLHF
cdr3_nt: TGTGCTAGTAGTATCCTTGGAGGCGTGGGGTCACCCCTCCACTTT

v_call: TRBV20-1
d_call: -
cdr3_length: 14
clone_size: many
j_call: TRBJ2-1
cdr3_aa: CSARVPSRDLEQFF
cdr3_nt: TGCAGTGCTAGAGTACCTAGCAGGGATTTGGAGCAGTTCTTC

v_call: TRBV2
d_call: TRBD2
cdr3_length: 14
clone_size: many
j_call: TRBJ2-1
cdr3_aa: CASSGGLAGSEQFF
cdr3_nt: TGTGCCAGCAGTGGTGGGCTAGCGGGGTCAGAGCAGTTCTTC

v_call: TRBV20-1
d_call: -
cdr3_length: 15
clone_size: few
j_call: TRBJ2-7
cdr3_aa: CSAHPRGGRFYEQYF
cdr3_nt: TGCAGTGCTCATCCCAGGGGGGGGAGATTCTACGAGCAGTACTTC

v_call: TRBV5-1
d_call: -
cdr3_length: 12
clone_size: few
j_call: TRBJ2-2
cdr3_aa: CASQGHTGELFF
cdr3_nt: TGCGCCAGCCAGGGACACACCGGGGAGCTGTTTTTT

v_call: TRBV28
d_call: TRBD2
cdr3_length: 13
clone_size: many
j_call: TRBJ2-1
cdr3_aa: CGSRGAGYNEQFF
cdr3_nt: TGTGGATCGCGGGGGGCAGGCTACAATGAGCAGTTCTTC

v_call: TRBV19
d_call: -
cdr3_length: 15
clone_size: -
j_call: TRBJ1-5
cdr3_aa: CASSIDGQWPQPQHF
cdr3_nt: TGTGCCAGTAGTATAGATGGACAGTGGCCTCAGCCCCAGCATTTT

v_call: TRBV28
d_call: TRBD1
cdr3_length: 16
clone_size: many
j_call: TRBJ1-1
cdr3_aa: CASSLLLGQLNTEAFF
cdr3_nt: TGTGCCAGCAGTCTCCTTCTGGGACAGCTGAACACTGAAGCTTTCTTT

v_call: TRBV30
d_call: -
cdr3_length: 12
clone_size: -
j_call: TRBJ2-3
cdr3_aa: CAWSANRYTQYF
cdr3_nt: TGTGCCTGGAGTGCAAATCGGTATACGCAGTATTTT